The rows below give T cell receptor beta chains drawn from one sample of a study of shared clonotypes between healthy human individuals. Sequenced by immunoSEQ multiplex PCR; TCRdb stores in-frame clones only, minus some. Of some 2 million clones listed, 85% to 95% are singletons. Specimen: naive CD4+ T cells sorted from blood. These receptors were taken from a man younger than 35 in good health. CDR3s include the opening cysteine and the closing phenylalanine or tryptophan. D genes are given only for firm matches. A row's size may be missing; if present it is once, few, many or a size class.

clone_size: NA
j_call: TRBJ1-3
d_call: NA
v_call: TRBV6-5
cdr3_aa: CASRVGSRGENTIYF
cdr3_nt: TGTGCCAGCAGAGTGGGGTCCAGGGGTGAAAACACCATATATTTT

clone_size: NA
j_call: TRBJ2-1
d_call: TRBD1
v_call: TRBV25-1
cdr3_aa: CATTGQGTYNEQFF
cdr3_nt: TGTGCCACCACGGGACAGGGCACCTACAATGAGCAGTTCTTC

clone_size: NA
j_call: TRBJ2-2
d_call: NA
v_call: TRBV30
cdr3_aa: CAWSHVPSDRGGELFF
cdr3_nt: TGTGCCTGGAGTCATGTACCGTCGGACCGCGGCGGGGAGCTGTTTTTT

clone_size: once
j_call: TRBJ2-1
d_call: NA
v_call: TRBV10-3
cdr3_aa: CAISEGKTGGFF
cdr3_nt: TGTGCCATCAGTGAGGGGAAGACCGGGGGTTTCTTC

clone_size: NA
j_call: TRBJ2-3
d_call: NA
v_call: TRBV5-1
cdr3_aa: CASSLSDTQYF
cdr3_nt: TGCGCCAGCAGCTTGTCAGATACGCAGTATTTT

clone_size: NA
j_call: TRBJ1-1
d_call: NA
v_call: TRBV5-1
cdr3_aa: CASSKGPSGEAFF
cdr3_nt: TGCGCCAGCAGCAAAGGCCCAAGCGGAGAAGCTTTCTTT

clone_size: once
j_call: TRBJ1-4
d_call: NA
v_call: TRBV9
cdr3_aa: CASSGTRTVPNEKLFF
cdr3_nt: TGTGCCAGCAGCGGGACCAGGACGGTACCTAATGAAAAACTGTTTTTT

clone_size: once
j_call: TRBJ1-5
d_call: TRBD1
v_call: TRBV6-5
cdr3_aa: CASSSFFDRDDQPQHF
cdr3_nt: TGTGCCAGCAGTTCCTTTTTTGACAGGGACGATCAGCCCCAGCATTTT

clone_size: NA
j_call: TRBJ2-3
d_call: NA
v_call: TRBV10-3
cdr3_aa: CAISESNFVTDTDTQYF
cdr3_nt: TGTGCCATCAGTGAGTCGAATTTTGTCACCGACACAGATACGCAGTATTTT

clone_size: NA
j_call: TRBJ1-1
d_call: NA
v_call: TRBV6-4
cdr3_aa: CASRAGSGTEAFF
cdr3_nt: TGTGCCAGCAGAGCAGGGTCGGGCACTGAAGCTTTCTTT

clone_size: NA
j_call: TRBJ2-7
d_call: TRBD2
v_call: TRBV19
cdr3_aa: CALRAGLAGDYEQYF
cdr3_nt: TGTGCCCTCCGGGCGGGACTAGCGGGAGACTACGAGCAGTACTTC

clone_size: NA
j_call: TRBJ2-2
d_call: TRBD2
v_call: TRBV5-1
cdr3_aa: CASSLAPSGNTGELFF
cdr3_nt: TGCGCCAGCAGCTTGGCCCCTAGCGGGAACACCGGGGAGCTGTTTTTT

clone_size: NA
j_call: TRBJ1-6
d_call: NA
v_call: TRBV6-5
cdr3_aa: CASRRDANSPLHF
cdr3_nt: TGTGCCAGCAGACGGGACGCTAATTCACCCCTCCACTTT

clone_size: once
j_call: TRBJ1-4
d_call: NA
v_call: TRBV10-3
cdr3_aa: CASSPGTTNEKLFF
cdr3_nt: TGTGCTTCCAGCCCGGGGACAACTAATGAAAAACTGTTTTTT

clone_size: few
j_call: TRBJ1-2
d_call: TRBD1
v_call: TRBV30
cdr3_aa: CAFVGGTGRGYTF
cdr3_nt: TGTGCCTTTGTCGGCGGGACAGGGCGAGGCTACACCTTC

clone_size: NA
j_call: TRBJ1-2
d_call: TRBD1
v_call: TRBV2
cdr3_aa: CASSEDRGKGVGYTF
cdr3_nt: TGTGCCAGCAGTGAGGACAGGGGAAAAGGAGTCGGCTACACCTTC

clone_size: NA
j_call: TRBJ1-6
d_call: NA
v_call: TRBV5-1
cdr3_aa: CASSLEPLNSPLHF
cdr3_nt: TGCGCCAGCAGCTTGGAACCTTTAAATTCACCCCTCCACTTT

clone_size: NA
j_call: TRBJ2-2
d_call: TRBD1
v_call: TRBV7-9
cdr3_aa: CASSNRGPWLFF
cdr3_nt: TGTGCCAGCAGCAACAGGGGGCCTTGGCTGTTTTTT

clone_size: NA
j_call: TRBJ1-5
d_call: NA
v_call: TRBV30
cdr3_aa: CAWSVKGGSNQPQHF
cdr3_nt: TGTGCCTGGAGTGTAAAGGGGGGCTCCAATCAGCCCCAGCATTTT

clone_size: few
j_call: TRBJ1-4
d_call: NA
v_call: TRBV14
cdr3_aa: CASSHFDSATNEKLFF
cdr3_nt: TGTGCCAGCAGCCATTTTGACAGCGCAACTAATGAAAAACTGTTTTTT

clone_size: NA
j_call: TRBJ2-7
d_call: TRBD1
v_call: TRBV6-6
cdr3_aa: CASSRRQGHEQYF
cdr3_nt: TGTGCCAGCAGCCGCAGACAGGGCCACGAGCAGTACTTC

clone_size: NA
j_call: TRBJ1-2
d_call: NA
v_call: TRBV5-6
cdr3_aa: CASTLVNYGYTF
cdr3_nt: TGTGCCAGCACCCTGGTAAACTATGGCTACACCTTC

clone_size: NA
j_call: TRBJ1-1
d_call: NA
v_call: TRBV30
cdr3_aa: CAWSVSRDTEAFF
cdr3_nt: TGTGCCTGGAGTGTAAGCAGGGACACTGAAGCTTTCTTT

clone_size: NA
j_call: TRBJ2-5
d_call: TRBD1
v_call: TRBV5-1
cdr3_aa: CASGGTGGRETQYF
cdr3_nt: TGCGCCAGCGGGGGGACAGGTGGGAGAGAGACCCAGTACTTC

clone_size: NA
j_call: TRBJ2-1
d_call: NA
v_call: TRBV5-1
cdr3_aa: CASSPPGQTASSYNEQFF
cdr3_nt: TGCGCCAGCAGCCCCCCGGGCCAGACAGCGAGCTCCTACAATGAGCAGTTCTTC

clone_size: NA
j_call: TRBJ2-5
d_call: NA
v_call: TRBV18
cdr3_aa: CASSGGLSETQYF
cdr3_nt: TGTGCCAGCTCCGGAGGACTTTCGGAGACCCAGTACTTC

clone_size: NA
j_call: TRBJ2-2
d_call: NA
v_call: TRBV5-1
cdr3_aa: CASSPTASGTGELFF
cdr3_nt: TGCGCCAGCAGCCCCACAGCATCGGGCACCGGGGAGCTGTTTTTT

clone_size: NA
j_call: TRBJ1-5
d_call: NA
v_call: TRBV7-2
cdr3_aa: CASSLAGASLNQPQHF
cdr3_nt: TGTGCCAGCAGCTTAGCAGGGGCAAGCCTCAATCAGCCCCAGCATTTT

clone_size: NA
j_call: TRBJ2-5
d_call: NA
v_call: TRBV2
cdr3_aa: CASSEGQRETQYF
cdr3_nt: TGTGCCAGCAGTGAAGGTCAGCGAGAGACCCAGTACTTC

clone_size: NA
j_call: TRBJ1-1
d_call: TRBD1
v_call: TRBV11-2
cdr3_aa: CASSSYTGVAEAFF
cdr3_nt: TGTGCCAGCAGCTCATATACAGGGGTCGCTGAAGCTTTCTTT

clone_size: NA
j_call: TRBJ1-1
d_call: NA
v_call: TRBV29-1
cdr3_aa: CSVSGRANTEAFF
cdr3_nt: TGCAGCGTTTCGGGACGGGCGAACACTGAAGCTTTCTTT

clone_size: NA
j_call: TRBJ2-3
d_call: TRBD1
v_call: TRBV5-1
cdr3_aa: CASSPGQGVADTQYF
cdr3_nt: TGCGCCAGCAGCCCGGGACAGGGAGTAGCAGATACGCAGTATTTT

clone_size: NA
j_call: TRBJ1-4
d_call: TRBD1
v_call: TRBV10-1
cdr3_aa: CASSKPGQGVYEKLFF
cdr3_nt: TGCGCCAGCAGTAAACCGGGACAGGGGGTATATGAAAAACTGTTTTTT

clone_size: once
j_call: TRBJ1-2
d_call: NA
v_call: TRBV6-6
cdr3_aa: CATHSTLYTF
cdr3_nt: TGTGCCACCCACTCAACCCTCTACACCTTC

clone_size: NA
j_call: TRBJ1-2
d_call: TRBD1
v_call: TRBV5-6
cdr3_aa: CASSLGTGLINGYTF
cdr3_nt: TGTGCCAGCAGCCTCGGGACAGGACTAATCAATGGCTACACCTTC

clone_size: NA
j_call: TRBJ1-1
d_call: TRBD1
v_call: TRBV28
cdr3_aa: CASRTTGTGVAEAFF
cdr3_nt: TGTGCCAGCAGAACTACCGGGACAGGGGTTGCTGAAGCTTTCTTT

clone_size: NA
j_call: TRBJ1-6
d_call: NA
v_call: TRBV6-5
cdr3_aa: CASSYQWGAENSPLHF
cdr3_nt: TGTGCCAGCAGTTACCAGTGGGGGGCGGAGAATTCACCCCTCCACTTT

clone_size: NA
j_call: TRBJ2-7
d_call: NA
v_call: TRBV28
cdr3_aa: CASRLRPSSYEQYF
cdr3_nt: TGTGCCAGCAGGCTCCGCCCGAGCTCCTACGAGCAGTACTTC

clone_size: NA
j_call: TRBJ1-2
d_call: TRBD1
v_call: TRBV6-5
cdr3_aa: CASSTGGLYGYTF
cdr3_nt: TGTGCCAGCAGTACAGGGGGCCTTTATGGCTACACCTTC

clone_size: NA
j_call: TRBJ2-5
d_call: TRBD1
v_call: TRBV2
cdr3_aa: CAGTAGGAETQYF
cdr3_nt: TGTGCCGGAACAGCAGGGGGCGCGGAGACCCAGTACTTC

clone_size: NA
j_call: TRBJ2-7
d_call: NA
v_call: TRBV6-5
cdr3_aa: CASSYSQGLRTYEQYF
cdr3_nt: TGTGCCAGCAGTTACTCGCAGGGGCTAAGAACCTACGAGCAGTACTTC

clone_size: NA
j_call: TRBJ2-7
d_call: TRBD1
v_call: TRBV5-1
cdr3_aa: CASSTGTGYSNYEQYF
cdr3_nt: TGCGCCAGCAGCACCGGGACAGGGTATAGTAACTACGAGCAGTACTTC

clone_size: NA
j_call: TRBJ1-5
d_call: NA
v_call: TRBV27
cdr3_aa: CASSLPNNQPQHF
cdr3_nt: TGTGCCAGCAGTTTACCCAACAATCAGCCCCAGCATTTT

clone_size: NA
j_call: TRBJ1-4
d_call: NA
v_call: TRBV9
cdr3_aa: CASSVAATNEKLFF
cdr3_nt: TGTGCCAGCAGCGTAGCCGCAACTAATGAAAAACTGTTTTTT